The T cell receptor beta chain under discussion was sequenced for a study of blood T cell repertoires in COVID-19. In the study overall: Researchers got acute and convalescent COVID-19 samples from the United States, Italy and Spain. In each case, the material was cDNA or gDNA derived from T cells, B-cell-depleted T cells, or PBMCs.

V gave up 4 bases and J gave up 0 bases; unmatched junction bases: 3. CDR3 length equals 16 residues. CDR1 and CDR2 from the germline V gene are LGHDT and YNNKEL (reference sequence). Original processing methods: Estimates of nucleated cell counts were drawn from the amplification of reference gene primers. The table came from immunoSEQ multiplex PCR; TCRdb's copy has only in-frame clones and leaves some out. That table is the source of V, J and clone size, and D and trimming were worked out from the DNA. The sample contains about 120,000 clones, 71% of which appear only once. Sequences were obtained from peripheral blood. The sequence came from a human donor with acute or convalescent COVID-19. The donor label of this sample is uncertain. The chain has TRBV3-1 (or the pseudogene TRBV3-2) and TRBJ2-3; 11 nucleotides line up with TRBD2. DNA for the CDR3: TGTGCCAGCAGCCGTCGACTAGCGGGGAGCACAGATACGCAGTATTTT. It yields the protein CASSRRLAGSTDTQYF.